Below, 14 T cell receptor beta chains from the same sample are listed, as sequenced in a study of CD8+ T cells in alopecia areata. RNA, once extracted, was reverse transcribed into cDNA for use as the sequencing template. Sequencing used immunoSEQ multiplex PCR; TCRdb keeps in-frame clones, though not all of them. The record shows some 110,000 clones for this sample, with no singletons present. Sequences were obtained from lesional skin. All receptors derive from a C3H/HeJ mouse with alopecia areata. Strain MHC haplotype: H2-k.

To note about this clone: Gene names and germline match the mouse. The read terminates 4 residues ahead of where the CDR3 ends, so the germline J gene completes it. V usage is TRBV13-3 and J usage is TRBJ1-1; TRBD1 matches 8 bases. V gave up 4 bases and J gave up 1 base; unmatched junction bases: 3. The CDR3 is made up of 14 amino acids. Germline V gene lookup returns CDR1 NNHDY and CDR2 SYVADS. This chain's CDR3 is CASSLDRVNTEVFF. CDR3 bases read: TGTGCCAGCAGTCTGGACAGGGTGAACACA.

Concerning this clone: The gene names here belong to mouse. The DNA read from the CDR3 is TGTGCCAGCGGGGGTAGGACAAAAGACTCC. Amino acids: CASGGRTKDS. The whole CDR3 is CASGGRTKDSDYTF. This chain connects TRBV13-2 to TRBJ1-2, with D perhaps TRBD1 (5 bases). Coverage ceases 4 residues before the CDR3 finishes, and the germline J gene fills in the end. Trimming pared 5 bases from V and 3 bases from J, leaving 14 bases between. CDR3 length: 14 residues. Looked up from germline, CDR1 is NNHNN and CDR2 is SYGAGS (reference sequence).

This clone was observed at least ten times. Genes and germline come from the mouse. Read coverage stops 4 residues before the CDR3 terminus; the germline J gene supplies the remainder. The rearrangement uses TRBV19 and TRBJ2-7; TRBD1 is a possible D gene (6 bases). Germline values: CDR1 FNHDT, CDR2 SITEND (reference sequence). The length of the CDR3 is 13 residues. CDR3 in amino acids: CASTPRGGYEQYF. The part of the CDR3 DNA that was read is TGTGCCAGCACCCCTCGAGGGGGATAT.

Remarks on this clone: At residue 13, TCRdb's protein is not the same as the translated DNA, so the protein here was read from the DNA. Mouse gene names and germline throughout. Read coverage stops 3 residues before the CDR3 terminus; the germline J gene supplies the remainder. The V gene is TRBV13-3, the J gene TRBJ1-3, with 8 bases matching TRBD1. The CDR3 is 16 amino acids. CDR1 and CDR2 (germline): NNHDY, SYVADS. The ends lost 2 bases at V and 0 bases at J; junction bases unmatched: 4. The CDR3 region is CASSENRGNSGNTLYF. Incomplete CDR3 DNA: TGTGCCAGCAGTGAAAACAGGGGGAATTCTGGAAATACG.

This clone was detected a few times. The listed genes are named as in mouse. The missing CDR3 end, 4 residues past where the read stops, is filled in from the germline J gene. The V and J genes are TRBV16 and TRBJ2-5, with D maybe TRBD1 (5 bases). The CDR3 has 15 amino acids. Germline-derived CDR1 and CDR2 are SGHSA and FRNQAP. CDR3 DNA, as far as it was read: TGTGCAAGCAGCTTAGATCGCAGGGAAGGAGAC. This codes for CASSLDRREGD. The complete CDR3 protein is CASSLDRREGDTQYF.

This clone was observed at least ten times. The DNA translation disagrees with the TCRdb protein at residue 14, so the protein in this description comes from the DNA. The gene symbols are mouse symbols. The DNA ends 3 residues before the CDR3 does, and the rest of the CDR3 is filled in from the germline J gene. V is TRBV13-3 and J is TRBJ1-6; 12 positions match TRBD1. TRBJ1-6 is an ORF for which the function is uncertain. This CDR3 comprises 17 residues. The junction had 8 bases not matched to a gene; V was cut back by 3 bases and J by 7 bases. CDR1 and CDR2 from the germline V gene are NNHDY and SYVADS. CDR3 DNA, as far as it was read: TGTGCCAGCAGTGTTAGGGGACAGGGGGCGCGAAATTCGCCC. It translates to CASSVRGQGARNSP. The CDR3 reads in full as CASSVRGQGARNSPLYF.

Regarding this clone: Gene names refer to mouse genes. From the germline J gene comes the end of the CDR3, since the read stops 4 residues before it. V gene TRBV1 combines with J gene TRBJ2-3; TRBD1 is a possible D gene (6 bases). CDR3 length equals 14 residues. Trimming cost V 7 bases and J 0 bases, with 11 bases left between them. Germline V lookup: CDR1 NSQYPW, CDR2 LRSPGD (reference sequence). The CDR3 DNA, read in part, is TGCACCTGCAACCGGGACAATAGTGCAGAA. Protein product: CTCNRDNSAE. In full, the CDR3 reads CTCNRDNSAETLYF.

This clone showed up many times. Gene labels here are mouse ones. The read ends 4 residues before the CDR3 terminus; that terminus is restored from the germline J gene. The genes are TRBV13-3 and TRBJ1-2, with D possibly matching TRBD1 (5 bases). Germline loops: CDR1 NNHDY, CDR2 SYVADS. This CDR3 comprises 11 residues. CDR3: CASSVGVDYTF. The DNA read from the CDR3 is TGTGCCAGCAGCGTGGGGGTC.

With respect to this clone: The DNA translation disagrees with the TCRdb protein at residue 11, so the protein in this description comes from the DNA. Mouse gene names and germline throughout. The missing CDR3 end, 3 residues past where the read stops, is filled in from the germline J gene. The chain joins TRBV31 to TRBJ1-6, with unresolved D. TRBJ1-6 falls under the ORF class, with uncertain function. This CDR3 is 14 amino acids long. Germline CDR1 GKSSPN, CDR2 SITVG. The V and J ends lost 3 bases and 3 bases respectively, with 9 bases between them. The CDR3 sequence is CAWSEQNYNSPLYF. CDR3 DNA (partial): TGTGCCTGGAGCGAACAAAACTATAATTCGCCC.

This clone turned up a few times. The genes and germline here are from mouse. CDR3 DNA (partial): TGCACCTGCAGTGGGACTGGGGGTCAAACCTAT. Protein product: CTCSGTGGQTY. The whole CDR3 reads CTCSGTGGQTYEQYF. This chain links TRBV1 with TRBJ2-7, with 10 bases fitting TRBD2. The read falls 4 residues short of the CDR3 end, and the missing part is taken from the germline J gene. V lost 4 bases to trimming and J lost 2 bases; unmatched junction nucleotides: 5. The CDR3 sequence is 15 residues long. Germline CDR1 is NSQYPW and CDR2 is LRSPGD (reference sequence).

On this clone itself: Gene and germline names: mouse. The read comes to an end 4 residues before the CDR3 does, leaving the germline J gene to fill in the end. The chain joins TRBV13-3 to TRBJ1-1; no clear D gene. V gave up 4 bases and J gave up 0 bases, with 7 bases separating them. The germline gives CDR1 NNHDY, CDR2 SYVADS. The CDR3 loop spans 13 amino acids. The sequenced part of the CDR3 DNA is TGTGCCAGCAGTACTCAAGCAAACACA. Protein product: CASSTQANT. The entire CDR3 is CASSTQANTEVFF.

Concerning this clone itself: The TCRdb protein fails to match the DNA translation at residue 12; the protein reported here was translated from the DNA. Gene labels here are mouse ones. The part of the CDR3 DNA that was read is TGCACCTGCAGTTACAGGGGTTCCTATAATTCGCCC. Its protein product is CTCSYRGSYNSP. The whole CDR3 sequence is CTCSYRGSYNSPLYF. The chain links TRBV1 to TRBJ1-6; TRBD1 matches 7 bases. The CDR3 end falls 3 residues outside the read, so it is completed with the germline J gene. TRBJ1-6 qualifies as an ORF whose function is uncertain. V was pared by 5 bases and J by 0 bases, with 1 base of the junction left unmatched. Germline assignment: CDR1 NSQYPW and CDR2 LRSPGD (reference sequence). The CDR3 loop spans 15 amino acids.

By its share, this clone is medium-sized. Gene names follow the mouse nomenclature. The read ends 4 residues early relative to the CDR3; the germline J gene fills the gap. The chain combines TRBV13-3 with TRBJ2-7; 8 bases map to TRBD2. Germline V gene lookup returns CDR1 NNHDY and CDR2 SYVADS. This CDR3 comprises 13 residues. Partial CDR3 DNA: TGTGCCAGCAGTATGGACTGGGATTAT. Residues: CASSMDWDY. The full CDR3 is CASSMDWDYEQYF.

Concerning this clone itself: The gene names given are mouse names. The CDR3 end lies 4 residues beyond the end of the read and is filled in from the germline J gene. This chain links TRBV13-3 with TRBJ2-4; 10 nucleotides line up with TRBD1. From germline, CDR1 is NNHDY and CDR2 SYVADS. With 6 bases clipped from V and 0 bases from J, the junction kept 4 bases outside the gene matches. CDR3 length: 15 amino acids. CDR3 bases read: TGTGCCAGCAACCGACAGGGGGCGAGTCAAAAC. This gives the protein CASNRQGASQN. In full, the CDR3 is CASNRQGASQNTLYF.